The present T cell receptor beta chain was sequenced within a study of T cell responses to AZD1222 COVID-19 vaccine. Study-level findings and limits: Nearly half of unique spike-specific TCRs reportedly avoided B.1.351 and B.1.1.7 mutated regions. White British donors predominated, females outnumbered males, and clonal diversity was possibly underestimated. The breadth and depth of Spike-specific TCRs increased once two AZD1222 doses had been given. Just a handful of AZD1222 recipients tested seropositive at baseline.

Germline V lookup: CDR1 SEHNR, CDR2 FQNEAQ (reference sequence). V shed 5 bases and J shed 7 bases, with 11 bases lying between them. The length of the CDR3 is 12 residues. Details on this clone: What it binds is not known.

Sequencing was performed with immunoSEQ multiplex PCR; in TCRdb, only in-frame clones are kept and a portion is missing. The profile covers about 110,000 clones, with 85% to 90% appearing a single time and about 5% taken by the ten largest. The TCR sequence derives from an adult in good health. The gene calls are TRBV7-9 and TRBJ1-2; D possibly corresponds to TRBD1 (5 bases). Specimen: peripheral blood, collected on day 0 of AZD1222 vaccination. CDR3 nucleotide sequence: TGTGCCAGCAGCCCATCCGGGGCTGGCTACACCTTC. Translation gives CASSPSGAGYTF. The full variable domain, its missing parts supplied by reference TRBV7-9 and TRBJ1-2, is DTGVSQNPRHKITKRGQNVTFRCDPISEHNRLYWYRQTLGQGPEFLTYFQNEAQLEKSRLLSDRFSAERPKGSFSTLEIQRTEQGDSAMYLCASSPSGAGYTFGSGTRLTVV.